The table lists the clone carrying this T cell receptor beta chain with a few counts. Its target is unknown. The record originates from a study of T cell repertoires in cytomegalovirus infection. Study at large: Both recently identified HLA-C-restricted and well-studied HLA-B-restricted CMV epitopes were used in the study.

This CDR3 spans 14 amino acids. Per the germline V gene, CDR1 is SGHVS and CDR2 is FNYEAQ. Trimming removed 4 bases from V and 4 bases from J; junction bases left unmatched: 5. A single record per CDR3 protein comes from TCRdb applying MiXCR to the reads. In the table there are fewer than 850,000 distinct CDR3 sequences, almost 30% of which are singletons. The chain is built from TRBV7-6 and TRBJ2-3, with 7 bases fitting TRBD1. This TCR was sampled from a human donor in good health (CMV status not recorded). Some clones in this sample may be carry-over from other donors' samples. The specimen was cultured CD8+ T cells from PBMCs, collected from culture after CMV antigen stimulation. The CDR3 loop reads CASSSQTGPDTQYF. The CDR3 nucleotides are TGTGCCAGCAGCTCCCAGACAGGGCCAGATACGCAGTATTTT.